This paragraph reports one T cell receptor beta chain. The V gene end was trimmed by 5 bases and the J gene end by 2 bases; junction bases not matched to a gene: 4. The germline gives CDR1 SGHAT, CDR2 FQNNGV. The CDR3 covers 16 residues. The data were obtained in a study of blood T cell repertoires in COVID-19. Study summary: PBMCs, B-cell-depleted T cells, or T cells were the source of the cDNA or gDNA that made up the material.

Repertoires were generated with immunoSEQ multiplex PCR, while TCRdb's copy carries only in-frame clones and drops some. The sample comprises 180,000 or so clones, around 83% of which are singletons, and roughly 8.2% rests with the top ten. V usage is TRBV11-2 and J usage is TRBJ2-3, with 13 nucleotides matching TRBD2. The clonotype originates from a woman aged 60-75 years with acute or convalescent COVID-19. The sequenced sample consisted of peripheral blood. The CDR3 protein is CASSKLAGGLTDTQYF. DNA of the CDR3: TGTGCCAGCAGCAAACTAGCGGGAGGGCTCACAGATACGCAGTATTTT.